This T cell receptor beta chain was found in a study of human T cells and chemical hapten exposure. This clonotype was picked up many times. The antigen is not known. TCRdb redid the calling of the RACE reads with MiXCR, one entry per CDR3 protein. The table shows just over 350,000 distinct CDR3 sequences, with roughly 6.3% occurring only once. Findings of the study overall: Alopecia affected the donors, so their immune response may differ from healthy people's.

Germline V gene sequence: CDR1 SGHTA, CDR2 FQGNSA. V lost 1 base, J lost 10 bases, and 14 bases lay in between. The CDR3 has 15 amino acids. As to time point: patch test 2, 6 weeks after DPC sensitization. As for treatment: therapeutic diphenylcyclopropenone sensitization with weekly scalp DPC. Blood collection took place prior to placing each patch test. The chain couples TRBV7-2 to TRBJ1-6; D gene unclear. The source was whole blood, collected in connection with sensitization to the hapten diphenylcyclopropenone (DPC). The receptor was isolated from a woman younger than 30 with alopecia areata. Some clones in this sample may be carry-over from other donors' samples. The CDR3 reads CASSLEGFSMSPLHF. As DNA, the CDR3 is TGTGCCAGCAGCTTAGAGGGATTTAGTATGTCACCCCTCCACTTT.